This is a list of T cell receptor beta chains from one sample in a study of T-cell memory formation after mild COVID-19. TCRdb recomputed calls from the 5' RACE reads with MiXCR, one row per CDR3 protein. The sample lists roughly 500,000 distinct CDR3 sequences; 20% were seen once. Sequences were obtained from PBMCs or a T cell subset sorted from them (not recorded which). These TCRs come from an adult woman who had mild COVID-19 (a few samples of this study predate the infection). Cell type and time point are not known. Each CDR3 is given with its conserved first and last residue.

j_call | cdr3_length | v_call | cdr3_aa
TRBJ2-5 | 14 | TRBV20-1 | CSARVEGLQETQYF
TRBJ2-1 | 15 | TRBV7-9 | CASARGGNGYNEQFF
TRBJ2-3 | 15 | TRBV2 | CASWSQGYRADTQYF
TRBJ2-3 | 17 | TRBV5-1 | CASSSYSSGGAADTQYF
TRBJ2-3 | 17 | TRBV5-4 | CASSLVTSGRRTDTQYF
TRBJ2-7 | 12 | TRBV7-9 | CASTDRSYEQYF
TRBJ2-7 | 14 | TRBV7-2 | CASSLGLAGYEQYF
TRBJ2-3 | 14 | TRBV7-7 | CASSPEINGGPQYF
TRBJ2-1 | 14 | TRBV2 | CASRGPPRLMEQFF
TRBJ2-3 | 15 | TRBV5-6 | CASSLVTGGLDTQYF
TRBJ2-3 | 14 | TRBV9 | CASSPRNTGLAQYF
TRBJ1-1 | 14 | TRBV11-2 | CASSSRTRSTEAFF
TRBJ2-1 | 14 | TRBV24-1 | CATSEERPYNEQFF
TRBJ2-5 | 15 | TRBV7-6 | CASSLVGGIGETQYF
TRBJ1-1 | 13 | TRBV11-2 | CASSRFLYPEAFF
TRBJ1-1 | 16 | TRBV4-1 | CASSHPAEPGLTEAFF
TRBJ2-2 | 15 | TRBV12-3/TRBV12-4 | CASSSPSRNTGELFF
TRBJ2-5 | 15 | TRBV14 | CASSHFHTSRETQYF
TRBJ2-3 | 16 | TRBV27 | CASSLWGGQGSDTQYF
TRBJ2-2 | 15 | TRBV15 | CATSRRTSGTGELFF
TRBJ2-3 | 14 | TRBV9 | CASSVVENSPTQYF
TRBJ2-2 | 20 | TRBV24-1 | CATSEYAGTGRFLNTGELFF
TRBJ2-1 | 15 | TRBV27 | CASSLSAGNYNEQFF
TRBJ1-1 | 13 | TRBV6-5 | CASSYSGDFEAFF
TRBJ2-3 | 16 | TRBV5-1 | CASSDGTSGSTDTQYF
TRBJ2-1 | 17 | TRBV5-1 | CASSLAGLAGGKNEQFF
TRBJ1-4 | 14 | TRBV3-1 | CASSQARDNEKLFF
TRBJ2-1 | 15 | TRBV7-2 | CASSQDVPPYNEQFF
TRBJ2-1 | 12 | TRBV7-9 | CASSRVVDEQFF
TRBJ2-3 | 16 | TRBV7-6 | CASSSPRGGPTDTQYF
TRBJ2-7 | 16 | TRBV4-2 | CASSQDSAGGVYEQYF
TRBJ2-3 | 12 | TRBV30 | CAFQPGASAQYF
TRBJ2-1 | 16 | TRBV5-1 | CASSWRTDLSYNEQFF
TRBJ2-7 | 16 | TRBV11-2 | CASSLELGTGAHEQYF
TRBJ1-1 | 15 | TRBV11-3 | CASSPGGPVNTEAFF
TRBJ2-7 | 12 | TRBV7-9 | CASSLEMYEQYF
TRBJ2-1 | 15 | TRBV7-8 | CASSLAWGTHNEQFF
TRBJ2-7 | 11 | TRBV2 | CASTAGPEQYF
TRBJ2-1 | 16 | TRBV6-2/TRBV6-3 | CASSQGLPSSYNEQFF
TRBJ2-7 | 16 | TRBV3-1 | CASSHRSLGVSYEQYF
TRBJ2-3 | 14 | TRBV5-4 | CASSFKRGTDTQYF
TRBJ2-1 | 14 | TRBV12-3/TRBV12-4 | CASGPGTGASEQFF
TRBJ2-1 | 14 | TRBV11-3 | CASSLRTGDGEQFF
TRBJ1-2 | 13 | TRBV29-1 | CSVTRAGSYGYTF
TRBJ2-2 | 16 | TRBV7-7 | CASSPRTSGITGELFF